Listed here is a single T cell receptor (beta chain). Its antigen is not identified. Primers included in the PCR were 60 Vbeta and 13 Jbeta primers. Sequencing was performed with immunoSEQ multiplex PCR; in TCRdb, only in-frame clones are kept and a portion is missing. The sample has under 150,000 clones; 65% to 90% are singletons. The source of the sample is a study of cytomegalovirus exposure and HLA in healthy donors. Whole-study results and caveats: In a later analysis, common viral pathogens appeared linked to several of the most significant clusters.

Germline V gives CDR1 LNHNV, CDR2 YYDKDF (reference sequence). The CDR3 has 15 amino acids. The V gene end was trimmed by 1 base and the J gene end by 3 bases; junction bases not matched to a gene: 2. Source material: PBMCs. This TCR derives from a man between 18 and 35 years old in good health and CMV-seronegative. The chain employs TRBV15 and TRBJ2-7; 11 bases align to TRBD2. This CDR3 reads CATSRGGLAVYEQYF. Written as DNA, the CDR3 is TGTGCCACCAGCAGAGGGGGACTAGCGGTCTACGAGCAGTACTTC.